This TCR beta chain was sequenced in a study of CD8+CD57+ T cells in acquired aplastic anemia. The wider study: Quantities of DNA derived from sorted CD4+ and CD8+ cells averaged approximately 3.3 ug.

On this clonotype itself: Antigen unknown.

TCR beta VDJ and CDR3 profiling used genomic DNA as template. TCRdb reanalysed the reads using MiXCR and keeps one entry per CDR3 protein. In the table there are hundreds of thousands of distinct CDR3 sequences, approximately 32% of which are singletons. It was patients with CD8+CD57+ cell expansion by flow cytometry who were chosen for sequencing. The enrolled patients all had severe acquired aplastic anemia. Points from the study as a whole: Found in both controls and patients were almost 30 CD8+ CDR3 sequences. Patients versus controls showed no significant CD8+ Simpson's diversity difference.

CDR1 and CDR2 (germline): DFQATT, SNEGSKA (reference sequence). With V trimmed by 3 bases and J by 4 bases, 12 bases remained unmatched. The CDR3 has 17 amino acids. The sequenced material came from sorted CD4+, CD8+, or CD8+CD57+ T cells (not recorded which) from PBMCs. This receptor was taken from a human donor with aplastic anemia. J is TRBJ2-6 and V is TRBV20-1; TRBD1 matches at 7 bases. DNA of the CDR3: TGCAGTGCTAGGCGACAGGGTGTGGTTCTGGGGGCCAACGTCCTGACTTTC. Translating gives CSARRQGVVLGANVLTF.